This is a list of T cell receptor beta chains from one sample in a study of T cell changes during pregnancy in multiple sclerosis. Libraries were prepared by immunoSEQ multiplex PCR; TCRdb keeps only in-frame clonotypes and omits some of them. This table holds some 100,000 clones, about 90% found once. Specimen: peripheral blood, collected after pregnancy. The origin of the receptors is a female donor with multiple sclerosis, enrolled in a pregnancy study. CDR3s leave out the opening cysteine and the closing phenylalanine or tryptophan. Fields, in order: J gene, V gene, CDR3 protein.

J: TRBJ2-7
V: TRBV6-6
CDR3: ASRDSGTASYEQY

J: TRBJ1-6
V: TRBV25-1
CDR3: ASSETGNNSPLH

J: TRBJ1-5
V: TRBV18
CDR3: ASSRDRAGSNQPQH

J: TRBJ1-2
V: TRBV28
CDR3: ASRLGTYYGYT

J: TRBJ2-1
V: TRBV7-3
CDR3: ASSAESEQF

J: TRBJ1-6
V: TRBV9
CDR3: ASSVEGQGGNSPLH

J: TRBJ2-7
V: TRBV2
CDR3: ASSEDSGGREQY

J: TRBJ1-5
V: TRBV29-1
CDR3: SVGEGSNQPQH

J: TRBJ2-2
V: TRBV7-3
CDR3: ASSLLRGSTGELF

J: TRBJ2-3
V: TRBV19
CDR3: ASSTTGTGSPTQY

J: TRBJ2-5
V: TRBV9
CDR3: ASSVATGGRGETQY

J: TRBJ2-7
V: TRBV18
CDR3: ASSRGRDYEQY

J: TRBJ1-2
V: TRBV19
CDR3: ASSASQAHYGYT

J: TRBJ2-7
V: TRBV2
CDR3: ASIDSGTYYEQY

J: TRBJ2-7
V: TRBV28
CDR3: ASSDGGYEQY

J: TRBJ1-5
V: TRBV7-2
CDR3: ASSRDRGPQPQH

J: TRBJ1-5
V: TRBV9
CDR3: ACDSGVGEPQH

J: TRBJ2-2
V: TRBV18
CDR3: ASSPALQELTGELF

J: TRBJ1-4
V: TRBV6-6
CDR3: ASSYEADEKLF

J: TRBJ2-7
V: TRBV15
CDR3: ATSRDPTGVYEQY

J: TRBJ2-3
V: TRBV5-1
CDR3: ASSLEREADTQY

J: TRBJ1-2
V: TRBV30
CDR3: AWSVPGTQGIYGYT

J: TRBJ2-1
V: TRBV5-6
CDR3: ASSGGLAGVDEQF

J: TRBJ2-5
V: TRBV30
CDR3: AWSSPPRETQY

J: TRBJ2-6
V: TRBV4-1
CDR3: ASSHEQGSGANVLT

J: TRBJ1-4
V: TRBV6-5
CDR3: ASSANEKLF

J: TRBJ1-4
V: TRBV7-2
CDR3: ASSLGFRVRDEKLF

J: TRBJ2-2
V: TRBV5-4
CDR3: ASSPGTHRNTGELF

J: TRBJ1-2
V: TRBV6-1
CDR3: ASREDGNNYGYT

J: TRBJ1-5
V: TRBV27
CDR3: ASSLPNQPQH

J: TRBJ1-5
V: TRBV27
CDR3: ASSLALHQPQH

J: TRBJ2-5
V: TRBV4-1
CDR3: ASSLPITQIPETQY

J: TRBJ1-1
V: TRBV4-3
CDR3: ASSQDLGQRNTEAF

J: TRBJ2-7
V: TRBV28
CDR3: ASSFMRDSYEQY

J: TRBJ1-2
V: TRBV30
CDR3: AWRGGSYGYT

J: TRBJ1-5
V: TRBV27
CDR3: ASSLLGGLRNQPQH

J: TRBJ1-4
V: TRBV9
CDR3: ASSFKDSNEKLF

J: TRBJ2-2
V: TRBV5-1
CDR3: ASSLGLTGELF

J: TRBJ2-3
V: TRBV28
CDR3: ASSSGGGFTDTQY

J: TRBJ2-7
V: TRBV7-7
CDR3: ASSLGSLAPAYEQY

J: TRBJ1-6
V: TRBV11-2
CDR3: ASSHRTGPDSPLH

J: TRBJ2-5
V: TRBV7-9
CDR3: ASSLSTAETQY

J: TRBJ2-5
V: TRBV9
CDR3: ASSAQGGVWGQETQY

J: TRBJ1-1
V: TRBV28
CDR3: ASSKGQGRDEAF

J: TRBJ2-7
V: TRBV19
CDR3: ASSIGGAPFYEQY

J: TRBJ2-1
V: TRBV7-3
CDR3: ASSFNSWYNEQF

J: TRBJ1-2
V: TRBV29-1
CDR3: SVDRGEVGYT

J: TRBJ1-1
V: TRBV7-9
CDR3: ASSFGGNTEAF

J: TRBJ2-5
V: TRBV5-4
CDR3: ASRLANQETQY

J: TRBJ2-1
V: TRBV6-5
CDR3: ASTKLAGGQNEQF

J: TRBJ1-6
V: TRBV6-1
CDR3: ASSEAKGHDSPLH

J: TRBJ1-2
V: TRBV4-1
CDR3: ASSQEPALAGGAT

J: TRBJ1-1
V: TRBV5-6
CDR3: ASSLSGGGRAF

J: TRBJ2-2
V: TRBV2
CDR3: ASSEISGSTTGELF

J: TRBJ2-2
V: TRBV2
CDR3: ASSVQGGGELF

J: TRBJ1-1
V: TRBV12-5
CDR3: ASGSPKAAMNTEAF

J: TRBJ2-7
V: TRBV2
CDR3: ASSGYREIYEQY

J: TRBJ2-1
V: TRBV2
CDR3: ASSVPHRVVPNNEQF

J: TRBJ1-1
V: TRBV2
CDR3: ASSEERLPPEAF

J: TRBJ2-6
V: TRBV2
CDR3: ASSESYQGGANVLT